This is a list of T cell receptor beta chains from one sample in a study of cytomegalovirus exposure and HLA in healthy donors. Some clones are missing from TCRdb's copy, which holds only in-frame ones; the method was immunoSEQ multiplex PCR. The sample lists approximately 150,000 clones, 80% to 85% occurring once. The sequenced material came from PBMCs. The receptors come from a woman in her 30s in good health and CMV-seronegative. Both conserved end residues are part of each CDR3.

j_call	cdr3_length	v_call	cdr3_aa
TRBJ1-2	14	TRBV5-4	CASSLDRGNYGYTF
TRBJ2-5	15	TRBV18	CASSPPSRPRETQYF
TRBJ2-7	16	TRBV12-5	CASGLVNVGGRYEQYF
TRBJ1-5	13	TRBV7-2	CASSLQGEQPQHF
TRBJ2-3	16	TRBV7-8	CASSLGGPGITDTQYF
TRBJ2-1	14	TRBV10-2	CASSVQRQGNEQFF
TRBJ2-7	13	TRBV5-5	CASSLVRGEMQYF
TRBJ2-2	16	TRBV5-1	CASSFSAGPNTGELFF
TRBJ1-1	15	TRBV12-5	CASGLDRSGNTEAFF
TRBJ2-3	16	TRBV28	CASSSWVRASTDTQYF
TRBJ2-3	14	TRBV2	CASLGLAGSDTQYF
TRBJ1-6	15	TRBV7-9	CASSLDQAGNSPLHF
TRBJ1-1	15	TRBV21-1	CASSRLDRQNTEAFF
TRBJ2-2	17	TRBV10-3	CAISSKQGTANTGELFF
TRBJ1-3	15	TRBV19	CASSRFGQGGNTIYF
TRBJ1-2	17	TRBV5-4	CASSVGSRQGTFYGYTF
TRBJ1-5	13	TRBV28	CASSLTGGQPQHF
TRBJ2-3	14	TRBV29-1	CSVETSGMTDTQYF
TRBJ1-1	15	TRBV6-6	CASSVGQTMNTEAFF
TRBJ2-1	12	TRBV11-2	CASSLGRGEQFF
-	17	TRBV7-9	CASSLGSGQRDTYEQYF
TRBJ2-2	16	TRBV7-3	CASSLTGRQGAGELFF
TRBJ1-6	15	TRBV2	CASTRQSSYNSPLHF
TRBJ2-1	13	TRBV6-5	CAAYGGSYNEQFF
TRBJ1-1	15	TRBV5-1	CASSLASTGITEAFF
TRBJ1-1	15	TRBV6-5	CASSRGGNSNTEAFF
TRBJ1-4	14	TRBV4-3	CASSPGTGIWKLFF
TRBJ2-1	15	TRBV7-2	CASSLGTSAGDEQFF
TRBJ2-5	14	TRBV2	CASSPTVQQETQYF
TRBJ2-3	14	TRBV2	CVSTRGKNTDTQYF
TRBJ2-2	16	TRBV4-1	CASSHAGWVGTGELFF
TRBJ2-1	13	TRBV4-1	CASSQRQGSEQFF
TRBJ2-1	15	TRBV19	CASRPETGGYNEQFF
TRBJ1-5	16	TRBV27	CASSLSGTPHNQPQHF
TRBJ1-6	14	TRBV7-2	CASSPSTGTRTLHF
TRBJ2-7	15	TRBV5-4	CASSLRSGGMGEQYF
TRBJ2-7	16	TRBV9	CASSVGPGQSSYEQYF
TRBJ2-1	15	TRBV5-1	CASSFEDRGLHEQFF
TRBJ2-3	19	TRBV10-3	CAISPGLAGGHLSTDTQYF
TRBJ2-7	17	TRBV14	CASSGLAGGRSPYEQYF
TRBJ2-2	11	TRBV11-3	CASRQTGGLFF
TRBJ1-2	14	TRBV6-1	CASMLTGEAYGYTF
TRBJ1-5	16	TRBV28	CASSLSPSFSNQPQHF
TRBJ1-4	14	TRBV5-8	CASSLDRGSEKLFF
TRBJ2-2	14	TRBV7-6	CASSLAQGTGELFF
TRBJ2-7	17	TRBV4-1	CASSQVLAGISSYEQYF
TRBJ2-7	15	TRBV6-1	CASSKSGTSGRTEYF
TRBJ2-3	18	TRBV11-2	CASSGGFLRQSSTDTQYF
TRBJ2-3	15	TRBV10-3	CAIGEDRGVPDTQYF
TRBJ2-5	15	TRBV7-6	CASSTTSGPSGTQYF
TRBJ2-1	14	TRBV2	CASSVMGGGNEQFF
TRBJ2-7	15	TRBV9	CASSRGQAPYYEQYF
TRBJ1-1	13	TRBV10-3	CATADRLNTEAFF